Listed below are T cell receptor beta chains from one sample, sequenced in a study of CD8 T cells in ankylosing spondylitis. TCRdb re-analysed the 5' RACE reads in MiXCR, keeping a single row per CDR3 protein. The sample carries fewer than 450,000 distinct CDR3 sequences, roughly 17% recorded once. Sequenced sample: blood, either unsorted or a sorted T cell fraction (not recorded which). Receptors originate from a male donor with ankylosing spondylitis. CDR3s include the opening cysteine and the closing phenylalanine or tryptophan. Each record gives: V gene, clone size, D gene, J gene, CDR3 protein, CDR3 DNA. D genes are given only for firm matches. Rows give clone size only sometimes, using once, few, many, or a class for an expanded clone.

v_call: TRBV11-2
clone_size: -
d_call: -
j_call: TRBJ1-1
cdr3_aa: CASSLALGGFEAFF
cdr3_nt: TGTGCCAGCAGCTTAGCCCTAGGGGGGTTTGAAGCTTTCTTT

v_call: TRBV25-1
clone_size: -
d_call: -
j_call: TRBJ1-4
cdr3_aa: CASGNLNSPNEKLFF
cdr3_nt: TGTGCCAGCGGGAACCTGAACTCACCTAATGAAAAACTGTTTTTT

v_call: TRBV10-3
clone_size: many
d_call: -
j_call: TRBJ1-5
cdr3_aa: CAISSGFGSNQPQHF
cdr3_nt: TGTGCCATCAGCTCCGGTTTCGGTAGCAATCAGCCCCAGCATTTT

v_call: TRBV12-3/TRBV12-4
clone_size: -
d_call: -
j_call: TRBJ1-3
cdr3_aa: CASSLTSSGNTIYF
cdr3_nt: TGTGCCAGCAGCCTAACCAGCTCTGGAAACACCATATATTTT

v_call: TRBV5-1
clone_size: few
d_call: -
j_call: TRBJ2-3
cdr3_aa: CASSLVLAPDTQYF
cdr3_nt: TGCGCCAGCAGCTTGGTCCTCGCCCCAGATACGCAGTATTTT

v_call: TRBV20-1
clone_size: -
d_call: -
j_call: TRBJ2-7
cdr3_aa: CSARQGSYEQYF
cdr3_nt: TGCAGTGCTAGGCAGGGCTCCTACGAGCAGTACTTC

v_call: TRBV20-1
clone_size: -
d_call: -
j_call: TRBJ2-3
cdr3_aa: CSARPGEGSTDTQYF
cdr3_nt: TGCAGTGCCAGACCGGGTGAGGGCAGCACAGATACGCAGTATTTT

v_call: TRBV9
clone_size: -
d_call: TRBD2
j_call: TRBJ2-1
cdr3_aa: CASSVRSGRINEQFF
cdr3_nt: TGTGCCAGCAGCGTCAGGAGCGGGAGAATAAATGAGCAGTTCTTC

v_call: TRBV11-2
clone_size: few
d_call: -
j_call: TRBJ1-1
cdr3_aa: CASSTRRENTEAFF
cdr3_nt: TGTGCCAGCAGCACCCGACGGGAGAACACTGAAGCTTTCTTT

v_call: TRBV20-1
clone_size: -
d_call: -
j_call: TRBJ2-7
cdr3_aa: CSADRLDSYEQYF
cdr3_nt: TGCAGTGCCGATCGACTCGACTCCTACGAGCAGTACTTC

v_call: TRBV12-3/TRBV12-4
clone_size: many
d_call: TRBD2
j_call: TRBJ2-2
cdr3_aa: CASPGLAGGGELFF
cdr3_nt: TGTGCCAGCCCCGGACTAGCGGGGGGGGGAGAGCTGTTTTTT

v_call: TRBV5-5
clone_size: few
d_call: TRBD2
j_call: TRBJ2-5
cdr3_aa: CASSFIAGVETQYF
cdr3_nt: TGTGCCAGCAGCTTTATAGCGGGAGTTGAGACCCAGTACTTC